The 28 T cell receptor beta chains given below trace back to one sample, sequenced in a study of beta chain features in type 1 diabetes. Sequencing targeted expressed TCRB transcripts, as all isolated RNA had been reverse transcribed. TCRdb's table, derived via immunoSEQ multiplex PCR, lists solely in-frame clones and lacks some. The data show approximately 90,000 clones, roughly 34% seen once. Sequencing was carried out using stem cell memory CD4+ T cells from blood. These receptors were taken from a woman younger than 35 in good health.

V gene TRBV7-2 combines with J gene TRBJ1-6; 9 bases map to TRBD1. The trim removed 5 bases at V and 4 bases at J, leaving 6 bases unmatched. CDR1 and CDR2 (germline): SGHTA, FQGNSA. The CDR3 is 16 amino acids. In DNA form, the CDR3 reads TGTGCCAGCAGCGGCCGGGACAGGGAGTATAATTCACCCCTCCACTTT. As protein: CASSGRDREYNSPLHF.

As regards this clone: A read error may account for a junction end that differs from germline. The rearrangement links TRBV9 to TRBJ1-2; TRBD1 might be the D (5 bases). Germline values: CDR1 SGDLS, CDR2 YYNGEE. CDR3 size: 13 residues. The DNA for the CDR3 is TGTGCCAGCAGCGTACTGGGGGAGGGTGGCTACGCCTTC. This sequence encodes CASSVLGEGGYAF.

This sequence joins TRBV7-9 and TRBJ1-2, with 8 bases identical to TRBD1. V lost 5 bases, J lost 4 bases, and 6 bases stayed unmatched. This CDR3 region has 14 residues. Germline values: CDR1 SEHNR, CDR2 FQNEAQ (reference sequence). CDR3 sequence: CASSKGQGLYGYTF. CDR3 nucleotides: TGTGCCAGCAGCAAAGGACAGGGCCTCTATGGCTACACCTTC. Full variable domain (outside the CDR3, taken from reference TRBV7-9 and TRBJ1-2): DTGVSQNPRHKITKRGQNVTFRCDPISEHNRLYWYRQTLGQGPEFLTYFQNEAQLEKSRLLSDRFSAERPKGSFSTLEIQRTEQGDSAMYLCASSKGQGLYGYTFGSGTRLTVV.

CDR3 sequence: CASSSGQGTGANVLTF. The CDR3 DNA reads TGTGCCAGCAGCTCGGGACAGGGAACTGGGGCCAACGTCCTGACTTTC. The chain joins TRBV7-3 to TRBJ2-6, with 9 bases aligning to TRBD1. Germline V gives CDR1 SGHTA, CDR2 FQGTGA. Germline trimming cut 4 bases from V and 2 bases from J; bases unmatched to any gene: 3. CDR3 length: 16 residues. The complete variable domain, with remaining parts taken from reference TRBV7-3 and TRBJ2-6, reads GAGVSQTPSNKVTEKGKYVELRCDPISGHTALYWYRQSLGQGPEFLIYFQGTGAADDSGLPNDRFFAVRPEGSVSTLKIQRTERGDSAVYLCASSSGQGTGANVLTFGAGSRLTVL.

This clone came up a few times. The V and J genes are TRBV5-1 and TRBJ2-1, with a weak D call TRBD1 (6 bases). Germline CDR1 SGHRS, CDR2 YFSETQ. The ends were cut back, 4 bases at V and 5 bases at J, with 10 bases in the middle. This CDR3 has 13 amino acids. CDR3 protein: CASSTGTNNEQFF. The CDR3, as DNA: TGCGCCAGCAGCACAGGGACGAACAATGAGCAGTTCTTC.

The chain employs TRBV28 and TRBJ2-2, with 11 nucleotides matching TRBD2. Losses at the gene ends were 6 bases for V and 4 bases for J; bases not matched to a gene: 1. The CDR3 length is 14 residues. The germline CDR1 and CDR2 sequences are MDHEN and SYDVKM. CDR3 region: CASRTSGATGELFF. The CDR3, as DNA: TGTGCCAGCAGGACTAGCGGGGCCACCGGGGAGCTGTTTTTT.

This clone was counted between two and nine times. The chain couples TRBV21-1 to TRBJ2-5; the table's TRBD1 call for D was not verified on the DNA. TRBV21-1 is shown as a pseudogene. The CDR3 is 14 residues long. CDR3 sequence: CASRQQDWVETQYF. Here the CDR3 DNA reads TGTGCCAGCAGGCAACAGGATTGGGTGGAGACCCAGTACTTC.

The chain is built from TRBV7-2 and TRBJ2-3; D perhaps matches TRBD2 (5 bases). Deletions cut 7 bases from V and 2 bases from J, with 16 bases between. The CDR3 has 15 amino acids. Per the germline V gene, CDR1 is SGHTA and CDR2 is FQGNSA. The CDR3 sequence: CASKAASTATDTQYF. CDR3 bases: TGTGCCAGCAAAGCGGCGTCGACTGCCACAGATACGCAGTATTTT.

The rearrangement uses TRBV9 and TRBJ1-6; TRBD1 matches at 9 bases. Germline trimming cut 3 bases from V and 11 bases from J; bases unmatched to any gene: 9. Germline CDR1 reads SGDLS; CDR2 reads YYNGEE. The CDR3 has 15 amino acids. DNA of the CDR3: TGTGCCAGCAGCGGGGGGGGACAGGGCAACACACCCCTCCACTTT. Its translation is CASSGGGQGNTPLHF.

This rearrangement joins TRBV10-2 to TRBJ2-1, with TRBD2 matching 12 bases. V lost 8 bases to trimming and J lost 8 bases; unmatched junction nucleotides: 4. The germline V gene encodes CDR1 WSHSY and CDR2 SAAADI. The CDR3 consists of 13 residues. This CDR3 is CASLAGGGDEQFF. The DNA for the CDR3 is TGCGCCAGCCTAGCGGGAGGGGGGGATGAGCAGTTCTTC.

In regard to this clone: The sample holds other DNA sequences that translate to the same CDR3. This rearrangement joins TRBV19 to TRBJ2-2; 8 bases are a match to TRBD2. There are 15 residues in the CDR3. The junction had 7 bases not matched to a gene; V was cut back by 3 bases and J by 7 bases. From germline, CDR1 is LNHDA and CDR2 SQIVND (reference sequence). The CDR3: CASSIRGGSVGELFF. The CDR3 DNA sequence: TGTGCCAGTAGTATCCGGGGGGGCTCCGTCGGGGAGCTGTTTTTT.

This chain uses TRBV18 with TRBJ2-7; possible D gene TRBD1, 7 bases. The CDR3 loop spans 15 amino acids. The germline V gene encodes CDR1 KGHSH and CDR2 LQKENI. Trimming pared 3 bases from V and 2 bases from J, leaving 14 bases between. The CDR3, as DNA: TGTGCCAGCTCACCGTCCCGCGGGACAGCCTACGAGCAGTACTTC. Its protein is CASSPSRGTAYEQYF.

This clone was found once. The V gene is TRBV4-2, the J gene TRBJ2-1, with 9 positions matching TRBD2. The CDR3 covers 14 residues. Germline V gives CDR1 LGHNA, CDR2 YNFKEQ. V dropped 5 bases and J dropped 9; count of bases not matched to a gene: 8. The CDR3 is CASSLEVAGAEQFF. In DNA form, the CDR3 reads TGTGCCAGCAGCTTGGAAGTAGCGGGAGCTGAGCAGTTCTTC.

This rearrangement joins TRBV2 to TRBJ1-5; D might be TRBD1 (5 bases). The CDR3 spans 13 residues. Trimming removed 3 bases at V and 4 bases at J, with 7 bases between. The germline V gene encodes CDR1 SNHLY and CDR2 FYNNEI. CDR3 protein: CASSEDKNQPQHF. The CDR3 region has the DNA TGTGCCAGCAGTGAGGACAAAAATCAGCCCCAGCATTTT.

The chain links TRBV7-9 to TRBJ2-5; D unclear. Germline CDR1 and CDR2: SEHNR and FQNEAQ (reference sequence). Between the trimmed V and J ends, which lost 2 bases and 5 bases, there was a span of 9 bases. This CDR3 is 13 amino acids long. This CDR3 is CASSLSPEETQYF. CDR3 bases: TGTGCCAGCAGCTTAAGTCCGGAGGAGACCCAGTACTTC.

V is TRBV2 and J is TRBJ2-7; 11 bases are shared with TRBD1. CDR3 size: 14 residues. Germline V gene sequence: CDR1 SNHLY, CDR2 FYNNEI. With 1 base clipped from V and 6 bases from J, the junction kept 2 bases outside the gene matches. The CDR3 nucleotides are TGTGCCAGCAGTGAAGTAGGGACAGGGGGCGAGCAGTACTTC. Its translation is CASSEVGTGGEQYF.

This chain joins TRBV10-3 and TRBJ2-7, with D possibly matching TRBD1 (5 bases). Trimming cost V 6 bases and J 6 bases, with 15 bases left between them. The CDR3 runs to 13 residues. The germline V gene has CDR1 ENHRY and CDR2 SYGVKD. The CDR3 here is CAISQFEQGEQYF. The DNA of the CDR3 is TGTGCCATCAGCCAATTTGAGCAGGGCGAGCAGTACTTC.

CDR3 region: CASSVRAASTDTQYF. The CDR3 DNA reads as TGTGCCAGCAGCGTAAGAGCGGCAAGCACAGATACGCAGTATTTT. This chain joins TRBV9 and TRBJ2-3; the D gene is possibly TRBD2 (5 bases). V was pared by 1 base and J by 0 bases, with 9 bases between. The germline V gene encodes CDR1 SGDLS and CDR2 YYNGEE. This CDR3 is built from 15 residues.

The V gene is TRBV19, the J gene TRBJ2-6; D possibly corresponds to TRBD2 (5 bases). The CDR3 totals 13 residues. In germline, CDR1 is LNHDA, CDR2 SQIVND (reference sequence). The V gene lost 8 bases and the J gene lost 4 bases, with 9 bases spanning the gap. The CDR3, as DNA: TGTGCCAGTGGGAGAGTGGGGGCCAACGTCCTGACTTTC. It codes for CASGRVGANVLTF.

The sample holds a few counts of this clone. J is TRBJ1-2 and V is TRBV19, with D unclear. CDR1 LNHDA and CDR2 SQIVND come from the germline V gene (reference sequence). V was trimmed by 10 bases and J by 5 bases, leaving 14 bases between them. The CDR3 is made up of 12 amino acids. Here the CDR3 reads CATAGFQYGYTF. DNA of the CDR3: TGTGCCACAGCGGGCTTTCAATATGGCTACACCTTC.

DNA of the CDR3: TGTGCCAGCAGCCCAACAGTCTCTGGGGCCAACGTCCTGACTTTC. It encodes CASSPTVSGANVLTF. The J gene is TRBJ2-6, the V gene TRBV6-5; the D is unclear. Germline V gene data show CDR1 as MNHEY and CDR2 as SVGAGI. CDR3 size: 15 residues. V lost 6 bases, J lost 0 bases, and 9 bases lay in between.

The J gene is TRBJ2-3, the V gene TRBV7-8; D possibly corresponds to TRBD1 (5 bases). This CDR3 contains 16 residues. V was pared by 4 bases and J by 1 base, with 15 bases between. Germline CDR1 and CDR2: SGHVS and FQNEAQ. This chain's CDR3 is CASSSFRTPGTDTQYF. The CDR3 bases are TGTGCCAGCAGCTCCTTTCGGACACCAGGCACAGATACGCAGTATTTT.

Only a few counts were recorded for this clone. The chain is built from TRBV15 and TRBJ2-5; 7 bases fit TRBD1. Germline V gene sequence: CDR1 LNHNV, CDR2 YYDKDF (reference sequence). J was trimmed by 7 bases and V by 3 bases; bases with no gene match: 11. The CDR3 loop spans 15 amino acids. The chain's CDR3 is CATSSGTERKSTQYF. The CDR3 DNA follows: TGTGCCACCAGCAGCGGGACAGAGAGAAAATCGACCCAGTACTTC.

The chain employs TRBV2 and TRBJ1-5; the D gene is possibly TRBD1 (6 bases). Germline CDR1 SNHLY, CDR2 FYNNEI. The CDR3 runs to 16 residues. Between the trimmed V and J ends, which lost 6 bases and 0 bases, there was a span of 15 bases. For the CDR3, the DNA is TGTGCCAGCAGAGGACAGATTTTTAATAGCAATCAGCCCCAGCATTTT. Its translation: CASRGQIFNSNQPQHF.

There are a few counts of this clone. This sequence joins TRBV13 and TRBJ2-7; 8 bases are a match to TRBD1. Trimming at V came to 5 bases and at J to 2 bases, leaving 5 bases not matched to a gene. The CDR3 length is 14 residues. Germline values: CDR1 PRHDT, CDR2 FYEKMQ (reference sequence). The CDR3 here is CASSLRTGPYEQYF. The CDR3 DNA follows: TGTGCCAGCAGCCTCAGGACAGGGCCCTACGAGCAGTACTTC.

This clone was picked up a small number of times. The chain links TRBV29-1 to TRBJ2-1; 9 bases match TRBD1. The germline V gene encodes CDR1 SQVTM and CDR2 ANQGSEA. CDR3 length equals 15 residues. V dropped 4 bases and J dropped 0; count of bases not matched to a gene: 4. CDR3 DNA: TGCAGCGTTGCCCCGGGACAGGGCTCCTACAATGAGCAGTTCTTC. This encodes CSVAPGQGSYNEQFF.

In its sample, this clone was seen a few times. The genes are TRBV12-5 and TRBJ2-5; 8 bases are shared with TRBD2. CDR1 and CDR2 from the germline V gene are LGHNT and FRNRAP. V trimming: 0 bases; J trimming: 1 base; junction bases outside the gene matches: 4. The CDR3 is 16 amino acids. The CDR3 coding sequence is TGTGCTAGTGGTTTGGTCCTTAGCGGGGCCCAAGAGACCCAGTACTTC. Encoded protein: CASGLVLSGAQETQYF.

This clone occurred a few times. The chain joins TRBV19 to TRBJ1-1; D uncertain. The CDR3 has 13 amino acids. Germline values: CDR1 LNHDA, CDR2 SQIVND (reference sequence). V lost 6 bases to trimming and J lost 6 bases, with 14 bases between them. In DNA form, the CDR3 reads TGTGCCAGTAGCACGACCTCAGGCGCTGAAGCTTTCTTT. This sequence encodes CASSTTSGAEAFF.